This T cell receptor beta chain originates from a study of glioma-infiltrating T cells after dendritic cell vaccination. Study as a whole: Between 2003 and 2012, patients got autologous tumor lysate-pulsed dendritic cell vaccines.

Germline-derived CDR1 and CDR2 are SGHTA and FQGNSA. Germline trimming cut 1 base from V and 4 bases from J; bases unmatched to any gene: 3. This CDR3 contains 16 residues. Primers: 60 V beta forward and 13 J beta reverse. Clones were sequenced by immunoSEQ multiplex PCR, and TCRdb holds only the in-frame ones, with some missing. Of tens of thousands of clones in the sample, about four fifths were seen once. This clone was picked up a small number of times. The source of this sequence is a human donor with glioblastoma. Sample: blood, taken before dendritic cell vaccination. V gene TRBV7-2 combines with J gene TRBJ2-2, with TRBD2 matching 10 bases. The CDR3 bases are TGTGCCAGCAGCTTAGACCAGCGGGGGGGCACCGGGGAGCTGTTTTTT. Amino acids: CASSLDQRGGTGELFF.